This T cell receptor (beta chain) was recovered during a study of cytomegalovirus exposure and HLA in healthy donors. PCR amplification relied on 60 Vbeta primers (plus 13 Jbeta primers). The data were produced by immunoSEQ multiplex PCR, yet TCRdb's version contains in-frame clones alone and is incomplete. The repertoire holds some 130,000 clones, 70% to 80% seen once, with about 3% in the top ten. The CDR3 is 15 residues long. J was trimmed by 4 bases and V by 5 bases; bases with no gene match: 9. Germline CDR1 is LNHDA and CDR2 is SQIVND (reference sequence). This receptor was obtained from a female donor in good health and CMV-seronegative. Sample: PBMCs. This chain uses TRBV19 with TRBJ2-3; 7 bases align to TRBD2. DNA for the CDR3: TGTGCCAGTAGTGACCCAGCGGGAAGAGCAGATACGCAGTATTTT. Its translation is CASSDPAGRADTQYF.